These 5 T cell receptor beta chains originate from one sample sequenced in a study of beta chain features in type 1 diabetes listed by TCRdb under 2018. Receptor libraries were prepared by the immunoSEQ multiplex PCR assay. The entire isolated RNA was reverse transcribed using the High Capacity cDNA Reverse Transcription Kit, and thus expressed TCRB transcripts were sequenced. TCRdb took over this immuneACCESS table, retaining in-frame rearrangements with V and J assigned. Such tables are incomplete; in checked studies, under half of the missing clones stem from an unresolved V gene, and the remainder is unexplained. The sample contains under 150,000 clones, 6.9% of them found a single time. The ten largest clones take up about 1.4% of the sample. Sequencing was carried out using central memory CD4+ T cells from blood. The receptors shown here come from a woman aged 25 to 39 in good health.

The chain employs TRBV6-4 and TRBJ2-1; TRBD2 matches at 10 bases. The V segment lost 4 bases and the J segment 8 bases; nucleotides outside the gene matches: 11. CDR1 MRHNA and CDR2 SNTAGT come from the germline V gene. The CDR3 covers 16 residues. In DNA form, the CDR3 reads TGTGCCAGCAGTGTGGCTAGCGGGAGAGGGATTGATGAGCAGTTCTTC. It specifies CASSVASGRGIDEQFF.

This clone was seen only a few times. The genes are TRBV9 and TRBJ2-2, with 9 bases identical to TRBD1. V lost 3 bases, J lost 2 bases, and 5 bases stayed unmatched. In germline, CDR1 is SGDLS, CDR2 YYNGEE. The CDR3 sequence is 16 residues long. CDR3 residues: CASSASTGGNTGELFF. DNA for the CDR3: TGTGCCAGCAGCGCTTCCACAGGGGGCAACACCGGGGAGCTGTTTTTT.

This clone was found a few times. The rearrangement uses TRBV18 and TRBJ1-2; TRBD1 agrees at 8 bases. Per the germline V gene, CDR1 is KGHSH and CDR2 is LQKENI. The V gene end was trimmed by 3 bases and the J gene end by 2 bases; junction bases not matched to a gene: 5. This CDR3 has 15 residues. The CDR3 DNA follows: TGTGCCAGCTCACCGGACAGGGCTAAAAACTATGGCTACACCTTC. This translates into CASSPDRAKNYGYTF.

This sequence joins TRBV28 and TRBJ1-4, with TRBD1 identical over 7 bases. The CDR3 contains 13 residues. J lost 7 bases, V lost 8 bases, and 7 bases had no gene match. CDR1 is MDHEN, CDR2 SYDVKM, per germline. CDR3 sequence: CASVDREAEKLFF. CDR3 DNA sequence: TGTGCCAGCGTAGACAGGGAGGCTGAAAAACTGTTTTTT.

In DNA, the CDR3 is TGTGCCAGCAGCCAATTGACTAGCGGGAGGAGGCCGTTCTTC. Its translation: CASSQLTSGRRPFF. The chain recombines TRBV14 with TRBJ2-1; 13 bases fit TRBD2. V shed 2 bases, J shed 15 bases, and the junction held 7 bases outside the gene matches. The CDR3 has 14 residues. The germline V gene encodes CDR1 SGHDN and CDR2 FVKESK.